The 22 T cell receptor beta chains below come from one sample, sequenced in a study of human T cells and chemical hapten exposure. Time point given: patch test 1, 2 weeks after DPC sensitization. Regarding treatment: therapeutic diphenylcyclopropenone sensitization with weekly scalp DPC. TCRdb used MiXCR to reprocess the RACE reads, holding one entry per CDR3 protein. The sample carries 340,000 or so distinct CDR3 sequences, around 7% recorded once. The source material was whole blood, sampled in connection with sensitization to the hapten diphenylcyclopropenone (DPC). These receptors all stem from a woman aged 18 to 35 with alopecia areata. Some clones in this sample may be carry-over from other donors' samples.

The chain's CDR3 is CSAGGRGPLHF. Here the CDR3 DNA reads TGCAGTGCTGGGGGGCGTGGACCCCTCCACTTT. V gene TRBV20-1 combines with J gene TRBJ1-6; TRBD1 is a possible D gene (6 bases). CDR1 DFQATT and CDR2 SNEGSKA come from the germline V gene (reference sequence). CDR3 length: 11 residues. V was pared by 5 bases and J by 12 bases, with 11 bases between.

Remarks on this clonotype: A much larger clone differs from this one at a single base, so this may be a read error. For the CDR3, the DNA is TGTGCCAGCAGCACCCGACAGAGCAATCAGCCCCAGCATTTT. It codes for CASSTRQSNQPQHF. The chain carries TRBV21-1 and TRBJ1-5; TRBD1 is the table's D call and was not checked against the DNA. TRBV21-1 is a pseudogene. This CDR3 has 14 amino acids.

Only a few counts were recorded for this clonotype. The chain uses TRBV12-3 or TRBV12-4 and TRBJ1-1; no clear D. V gave up 6 bases and J gave up 5 bases, with 16 bases separating them. The CDR3 extends over 14 amino acids. The CDR3, as DNA: TGTGCCAGCAGATTTGGGGAGGGCTTAACTGAAGCTTTCTTT. Its translation: CASRFGEGLTEAFF.

This clonotype was detected ten times or more. No DNA is shown, since the ends of the CDR3 on it are uncertain; the CDR3 is the one TCRdb lists. The chain recombines TRBV18 with TRBJ2-7. The CDR3 contains 12 residues when both ends are counted. Germline V lookup: CDR1 KGHSH, CDR2 LQKENI. The CDR3: CASSPSVPEQYF.

This rearrangement joins TRBV7-6 to TRBJ1-6, with 10 positions matching TRBD1. The CDR3 is 16 amino acids. The junction had 10 bases not matched to a gene; V was cut back by 5 bases and J by 9 bases. Germline V gene data show CDR1 as SGHVS and CDR2 as FNYEAQ. CDR3 nucleotides: TGTGCCAGCAGCCCACATCCGGGACAGGGGACTTCACCCCTCCACTTT. It translates to CASSPHPGQGTSPLHF.

This chain uses TRBV11-2 with TRBJ1-1, with D hard to call. Germline V gene lookup returns CDR1 SGHAT and CDR2 FQNNGV. The CDR3 sequence is 12 residues long. V was pared by 2 bases and J by 5 bases, with 6 bases between. The CDR3 protein is CASSLRWTEAFF. CDR3 DNA: TGTGCCAGCAGCTTAAGGTGGACTGAAGCTTTCTTT.

This clonotype was detected a few times. V usage is TRBV20-1 and J usage is TRBJ2-7, with D perhaps TRBD2 (7 bases). The CDR3 spans 14 residues. Germline CDR1 DFQATT, CDR2 SNEGSKA (reference sequence). V lost 5 bases, J lost 4 bases, and 18 bases lay in between. CDR3 in amino acids: CSAGGGTNDYEQYF. DNA of the CDR3: TGCAGTGCTGGGGGGGGGACAAACGATTACGAGCAGTACTTC.

The J gene is TRBJ2-3, the V gene TRBV4-1; 9 nucleotides match TRBD1. Trimming removed 2 bases from V and 3 bases from J; junction bases left unmatched: 12. The CDR3 extends over 18 amino acids. Germline V gene sequence: CDR1 MGHRA, CDR2 YSYEKL. Here the CDR3 DNA reads TGCGCCAGCAGCCAAATGGCGAACCGGGACAGGGCAACAGATACGCAGTATTTT. Residues: CASSQMANRDRATDTQYF.

This clonotype has more than one count but fewer than ten. The rearrangement uses TRBV24-1 and TRBJ2-2, with 8 nucleotides matching TRBD1. With V trimmed by 7 bases and J by 4 bases, 10 bases remained unmatched. The CDR3 has 16 amino acids. CDR1 is KGHDR and CDR2 is SFDVKD in the germline V gene. CDR3 loop: CATSRTGFVGTGELFF. The DNA for the CDR3 is TGTGCCACCAGCCGGACAGGGTTTGTGGGCACCGGGGAGCTGTTTTTT.

The chain couples TRBV6-1 to TRBJ1-6, with D unclear. The CDR3 length is 13 residues. Germline V gene sequence: CDR1 MNHNS, CDR2 SASEGT. Trimming pared 1 base from V and 4 bases from J, leaving 2 bases between. DNA of the CDR3: TGTGCCAGCAGTGAAGGTTATAATTCACCCCTCCACTTT. Translating gives CASSEGYNSPLHF.

This clonotype was recorded a few times. The chain employs TRBV9 and TRBJ2-3; D could derive from TRBD1 or TRBD2 (6 bases each). V dropped 2 bases and J dropped 2 bases, with 12 bases sitting between them. Germline-derived CDR1 and CDR2 are SGDLS and YYNGEE. CDR3 size: 15 residues. The CDR3, as DNA: TGTGCCAGCAGCGTTGAACCGGGGGCCACAGATACGCAGTATTTT. It yields the protein CASSVEPGATDTQYF.

This clonotype has a count of ten or more. J is TRBJ1-1 and V is TRBV5-1, with TRBD1 matching 7 bases. Trimming took 4 bases from V and 11 from J; bases not matched to a gene: 11. The germline V gene encodes CDR1 SGHRS and CDR2 YFSETQ. The CDR3 has 13 residues. The DNA for the CDR3 is TGCGCCAGCAGCCGAATTGGGGACAGAACCGCTTTCTTT. Its protein product is CASSRIGDRTAFF.

This clonotype was picked up a small number of times. The chain recombines TRBV9 with TRBJ1-1; 8 bases map to TRBD1. The CDR3 spans 14 residues. Looked up from germline, CDR1 is SGDLS and CDR2 is YYNGEE. Trimming at V came to 0 bases and at J to 3 bases, leaving 1 base not matched to a gene. The CDR3 bases are TGTGCCAGCAGCGTAGTGGACAGGGACACTGAAGCTTTCTTT. Protein: CASSVVDRDTEAFF.

This clonotype was seen a few times. The chain carries TRBV4-3 and TRBJ1-6; D might be TRBD1 (5 bases). V lost 6 bases and J lost 6, with 15 bases in between. The CDR3 length is 15 residues. From germline, CDR1 is LGHNA and CDR2 YSLEER. The CDR3 DNA follows: TGCGCCAGCAGTCTTGGGCCCGGGGCTAATTCACCCCTCCACTTT. This codes for CASSLGPGANSPLHF.

This clonotype was counted only a few times. The V call is TRBV5-6, the J call TRBJ2-5, with D possibly matching TRBD1 (6 bases). This CDR3 spans 18 amino acids. V was shortened by 0 bases and J by 7 bases, with 25 bases between the two germline ends. Germline V CDR1 and CDR2: SGHDT, YYEEEE. The CDR3 is CASSLAGDPLSRGGTQYF. Here the CDR3 DNA reads TGTGCCAGCAGCTTGGCCGGGGACCCTTTATCTCGAGGGGGGACCCAGTACTTC.

This chain connects TRBV7-2 to TRBJ2-5, with no clear D. Trimming shortened V by 5 bases and J by 1 base, and 17 bases separated the two germline ends. CDR3 size: 16 residues. From germline, CDR1 is SGHTA and CDR2 FQGNSA. As DNA, the CDR3 is TGTGCCAGCAGCCTAAATGGACCGGCCCTCCAAGAGACCCAGTACTTC. It yields the protein CASSLNGPALQETQYF.

The chain links TRBV6-5 to TRBJ2-1; 8 bases map to TRBD1. Germline lookup yields CDR1 MNHEY and CDR2 SVGAGI. The trim removed 3 bases at V and 13 bases at J, leaving 11 bases unmatched. The CDR3 totals 14 residues. The CDR3 region has the DNA TGTGCCAGCAGTTATCAGGACAGGGTGGTAGGACAGTTCTTC. It is translated as CASSYQDRVVGQFF.

The rearrangement links TRBV28 to TRBJ1-4, with D perhaps matching TRBD1 (6 bases). Germline CDR1 is MDHEN and CDR2 is SYDVKM. This CDR3 comprises 15 residues. Trimming took off 4 bases at V and 8 bases at J, with 17 bases between the two ends. The CDR3, as DNA: TGTGCCAGCAGTTCTCAGACAGGAAGTTACGAAAAACTGTTTTTT. This translates into CASSSQTGSYEKLFF.

This clonotype was found many times. The V and J genes are TRBV9 and TRBJ2-3; 8 bases fit TRBD1. There are 15 residues in the CDR3. V was clipped by 3 bases and J by 2 bases; unmatched bases: 5. The germline CDR1 and CDR2 sequences are SGDLS and YYNGEE. The CDR3 DNA sequence: TGTGCCAGCAGCGCTGGACAGGGACTCACAGATACGCAGTATTTT. This encodes CASSAGQGLTDTQYF.

The rearrangement joins TRBV4-3 to TRBJ2-3; D is unclear. The V gene's germline CDR1 is LGHNA and CDR2 YSLEER. CDR3 size: 16 residues. V shed 0 bases and J shed 2 bases, with 12 bases lying between them. CDR3 coding DNA: TGCGCCAGCAGCCAAGAGACACGCTTCAACACAGATACGCAGTATTTT. Its translation: CASSQETRFNTDTQYF.

This clonotype was found a few times. The chain joins TRBV15 to TRBJ1-5; no clear D gene. The CDR3 spans 12 residues. V gave up 0 bases and J gave up 7 bases, with 4 bases separating them. Germline loops: CDR1 LNHNV, CDR2 YYDKDF (reference sequence). The CDR3 DNA reads TGTGCCACCAGCAGAGATACCCAGCCCCAGCATTTT. The encoded protein is CATSRDTQPQHF.

This clonotype was seen only a few times. This chain uses TRBV28 with TRBJ1-2, with TRBD1 identical over 7 bases. Losses at the gene ends were 4 bases for V and 4 bases for J; bases not matched to a gene: 12. Germline V gene sequence: CDR1 MDHEN, CDR2 SYDVKM. CDR3 size: 16 residues. CDR3 amino acids: CASSSDLTGRRYGYTF. CDR3 nucleotides: TGTGCCAGCAGTTCCGACCTGACAGGGCGACGCTATGGCTACACCTTC.